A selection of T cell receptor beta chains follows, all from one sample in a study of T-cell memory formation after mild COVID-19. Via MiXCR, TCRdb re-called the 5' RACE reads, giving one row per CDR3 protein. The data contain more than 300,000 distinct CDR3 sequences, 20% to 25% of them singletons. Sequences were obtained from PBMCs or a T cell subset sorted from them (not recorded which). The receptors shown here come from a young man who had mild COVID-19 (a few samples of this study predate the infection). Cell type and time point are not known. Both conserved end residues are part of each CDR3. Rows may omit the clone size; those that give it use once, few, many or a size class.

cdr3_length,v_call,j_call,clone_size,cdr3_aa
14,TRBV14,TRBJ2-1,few,CASSRDDLYNEQFF
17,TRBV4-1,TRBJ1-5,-,CASSQESPGRFNQPQHF
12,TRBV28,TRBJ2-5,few,CASHGDGETQYF
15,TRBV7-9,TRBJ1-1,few,CASSLAAGANTEAFF
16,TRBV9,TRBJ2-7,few,CASSVGIGTNTYEQYF
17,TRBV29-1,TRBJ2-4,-,CSVEDPRRGAAKNIQYF
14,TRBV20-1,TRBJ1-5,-,CSAPLRMGNQPQHF
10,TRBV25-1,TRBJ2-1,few,CASSEGVQFF
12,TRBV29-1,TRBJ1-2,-,CSVAGGNNGYTF
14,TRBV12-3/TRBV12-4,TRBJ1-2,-,CASSRDRGKGGYTF
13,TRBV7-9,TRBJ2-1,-,CASSSLPVHEQFF
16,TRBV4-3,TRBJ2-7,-,CASSQIASGFSYEQYF
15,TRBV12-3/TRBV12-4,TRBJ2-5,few,CASSPFGLLWGTQYF
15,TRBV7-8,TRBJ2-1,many,CASSASGLADGEQFF
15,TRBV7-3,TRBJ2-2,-,CASSLPTLRTGELFF
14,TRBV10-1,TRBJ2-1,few,CASSEPNQYNEQFF
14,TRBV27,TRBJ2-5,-,CASSFVGGRETQYF
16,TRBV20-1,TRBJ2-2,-,CSARPGTSGGAGELFF
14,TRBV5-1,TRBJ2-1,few,CASSLAGAKDEQFF
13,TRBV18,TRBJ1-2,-,CASSPRQGDGYTF
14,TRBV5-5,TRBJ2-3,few,CASSGQGSTDTQYF
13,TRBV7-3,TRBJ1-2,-,CASSPTTNYGYTF
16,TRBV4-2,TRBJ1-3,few,CASSQDQHGSGNTIYF
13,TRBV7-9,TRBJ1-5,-,CASSTQGDQPKHF
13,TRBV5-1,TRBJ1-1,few,CASSELSNTEAFF
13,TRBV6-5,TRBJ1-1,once,CASSLGQRSEAFF
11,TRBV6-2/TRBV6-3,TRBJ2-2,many,CASSYPGELFF
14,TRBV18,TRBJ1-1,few,CASSPAPSNTEAFF
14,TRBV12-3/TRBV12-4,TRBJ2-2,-,CASSLRGSTGELFF
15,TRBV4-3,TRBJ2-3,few,CASSQGDSSTDTQYF
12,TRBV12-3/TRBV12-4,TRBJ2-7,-,CASSFGTEEQYF
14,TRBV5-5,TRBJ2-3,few,CASSLLSEEDTQYF
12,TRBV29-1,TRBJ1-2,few,CSVESEGYGYTF
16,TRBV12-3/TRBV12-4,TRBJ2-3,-,CASSFWTSGGTDTQYF
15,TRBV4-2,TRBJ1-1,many,CASSPEGWGDTEAFF
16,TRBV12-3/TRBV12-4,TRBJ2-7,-,CASSSGLGRGSYEQYF
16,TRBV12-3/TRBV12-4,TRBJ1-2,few,CASSLKMGGINYGYTF
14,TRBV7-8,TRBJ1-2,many,CASSIGSAAYGYTF
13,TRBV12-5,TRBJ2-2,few,CASGLSGSGELFF
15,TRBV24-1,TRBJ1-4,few,CATSDSREVGEKLFF
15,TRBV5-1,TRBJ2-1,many,CASAPTSVRYNEQFF
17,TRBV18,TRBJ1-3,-,CASSPQQGLSHGNTIYF
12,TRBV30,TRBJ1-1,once,CAWRANPGRAFF
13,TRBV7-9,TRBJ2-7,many,CASSAGLPYEQYF
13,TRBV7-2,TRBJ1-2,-,CASRWGAGYGYTF
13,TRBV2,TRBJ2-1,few,CASTGGIYNEQFF
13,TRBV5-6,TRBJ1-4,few,CASSLAGGKKLFF
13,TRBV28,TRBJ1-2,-,CASSEDILRGYTF
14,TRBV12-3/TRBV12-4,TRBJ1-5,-,CASSLARKHQPQHF
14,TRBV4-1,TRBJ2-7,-,CASSIPGTGNEQYF
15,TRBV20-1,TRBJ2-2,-,CSARTGGTGTGELFF
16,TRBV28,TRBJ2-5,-,CASSSQLAGGMQTQYF
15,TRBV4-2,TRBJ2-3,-,CASSQEGQGPDTQYF
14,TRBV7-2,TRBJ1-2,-,CASSLAWQSNGYTF
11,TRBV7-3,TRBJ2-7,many,CASSPGGEQYF
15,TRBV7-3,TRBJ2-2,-,CASSPGTGDGGELFF
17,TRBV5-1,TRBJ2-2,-,CASSKRAGVPNTGELFF
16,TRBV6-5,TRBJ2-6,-,CASSYSGNSGANVLTF